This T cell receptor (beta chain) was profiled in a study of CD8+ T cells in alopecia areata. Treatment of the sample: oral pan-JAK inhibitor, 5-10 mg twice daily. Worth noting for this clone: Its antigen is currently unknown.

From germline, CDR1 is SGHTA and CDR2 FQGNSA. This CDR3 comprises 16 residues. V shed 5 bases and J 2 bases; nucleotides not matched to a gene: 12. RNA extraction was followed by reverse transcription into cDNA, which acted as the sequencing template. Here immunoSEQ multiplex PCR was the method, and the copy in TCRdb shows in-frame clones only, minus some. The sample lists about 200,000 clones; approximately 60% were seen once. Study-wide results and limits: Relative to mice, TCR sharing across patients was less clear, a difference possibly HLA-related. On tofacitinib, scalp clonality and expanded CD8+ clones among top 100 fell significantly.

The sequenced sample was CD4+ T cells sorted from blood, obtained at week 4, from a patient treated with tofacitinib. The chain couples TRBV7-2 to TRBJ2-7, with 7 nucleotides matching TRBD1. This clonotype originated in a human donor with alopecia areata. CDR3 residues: CASSLTRRGLPYEQYF. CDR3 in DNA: TGTGCCAGCAGCCTAACCCGAAGGGGGCTACCCTACGAGCAGTACTTC. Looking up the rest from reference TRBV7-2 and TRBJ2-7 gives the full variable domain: GAGVSQSPSNKVTEKGKDVELRCDPISGHTALYWYRQSLGQGLEFLIYFQGNSAPDKSGLPSDRFSAERTGGSVSTLTIQRTQQEDSAVYLCASSLTRRGLPYEQYFGPGTRLTVT.